The 26 T cell receptor beta chains below all came from one sample that was sequenced in a study of stem cell transplantation in POMP-related autoinflammatory disease. Assay used: immunoSEQ multiplex PCR; TCRdb lists only in-frame clones, some missing. The data contain 25,000 to 30,000 clones, around 86% of them singletons. Sequencing was performed on CD4+ T cells from PBMCs, taken before stem cell transplantation. The receptors stem from a human donor with POMP-related autoinflammation and immune dysregulation (PRAID).

The rearrangement uses TRBV7-6 and TRBJ2-5; 7 bases line up with TRBD1. The CDR3 spans 16 residues. CDR1 is SGHVS and CDR2 is FNYEAQ in the germline V gene. The J segment lost 6 bases and the V segment lost 5 bases, leaving 15 bases of the junction unmatched. The CDR3 bases are TGTGCCAGCAGCCCTACCCATGGACAGGTTAGGCAGACCCAGTACTTC. Translated: CASSPTHGQVRQTQYF.

This rearrangement joins TRBV5-5 to TRBJ1-6, with 7 positions matching TRBD1. V shed 4 bases and J 5 bases; nucleotides not matched to a gene: 12. This CDR3 comprises 17 residues. CDR1 and CDR2 from the germline V gene are SGHKS and YYEKEE (reference sequence). Here the CDR3 DNA reads TGTGCCAGCAGCCCGACAAGGGTGACAGGGAATAATTCACCCCTCCACTTT. Translation: CASSPTRVTGNNSPLHF.

The chain couples TRBV5-1 to TRBJ1-1; D gene unclear. V was shortened by 2 bases and J by 3 bases, with 8 bases between the two germline ends. The CDR3 spans 13 residues. Germline V gene sequence: CDR1 SGHRS, CDR2 YFSETQ. CDR3 protein: CASSFEGYTEAFF. DNA for the CDR3: TGCGCCAGCAGCTTCGAGGGATACACTGAAGCTTTCTTT.

The J gene is TRBJ2-3, the V gene TRBV29-1; D is uncertain. V was pared by 2 bases and J by 0 bases, with 6 bases between. Germline loops: CDR1 SQVTM, CDR2 ANQGSEA. This CDR3 is built from 13 residues. The chain's CDR3 is CSVEQTSTDTQYF. CDR3 bases: TGCAGCGTTGAACAAACTAGCACAGATACGCAGTATTTT.

CDR3 nucleotides: TGTGCCAGCAGTTTACGGAACACCATATATTTT. Translated: CASSLRNTIYF. V gene TRBV28 combines with J gene TRBJ1-3; no firm D call. The CDR3 extends over 11 amino acids. V was cut by 2 bases and J by 7 bases, with 3 bases left in between. CDR1 is MDHEN, CDR2 SYDVKM, per germline.

V gene TRBV30 combines with J gene TRBJ2-2; TRBD2 is a possible D gene (6 bases). CDR1 is GTSNPN and CDR2 is SVGIG in the germline V gene (reference sequence). Deletions cut 3 bases from V and 4 bases from J, with 18 bases between. The CDR3 has 16 amino acids. In nucleotides, the CDR3 is TGTGCCTGGAGCCTAACTAGCTCCCCGGTCACCGGGGAGCTGTTTTTT. Protein sequence: CAWSLTSSPVTGELFF. Looking up the rest from reference TRBV30 and TRBJ2-2 gives the full variable domain: SQTIHQWPATLVQPVGSPLSLECTVEGTSNPNLYWYRQAAGRGLQLLFYSVGIGQISSEVPQNLSASRPQDRQFILSSKKLLLSDSGFYLCAWSLTSSPVTGELFFGEGSRLTVL.

With regard to this clone: The conserved closing phenylalanine or tryptophan is absent in this CDR3, likely reflecting a read error. The DNA is omitted, as the CDR3 cannot be located on it reliably, and the CDR3 follows TCRdb's listing. V gene TRBV19 combines with J gene TRBJ1-1; the DNA was not compared with TRBD1, the D call given in the table. Per the germline V gene, CDR1 is LNHDA and CDR2 is SQIVND (reference sequence). The CDR3 has 12 amino acids, counting both end residues. The CDR3 reads CASSLQGARGSS.

The chain couples TRBV6-5 to TRBJ2-2; maybe TRBD2 (6 bases). Trimming took off 4 bases at V and 2 bases at J, with 11 bases between the two ends. From germline, CDR1 is MNHEY and CDR2 SVGAGI. There are 15 residues in the CDR3. DNA of the CDR3: TGTGCCAGCAGTTCTTACGGGAGAAACACCGGGGAGCTGTTTTTT. Encoded protein: CASSSYGRNTGELFF.

The chain employs TRBV5-1 and TRBJ2-3, with D possibly matching TRBD1 (5 bases). V was cut by 0 bases and J by 3 bases, with 8 bases left in between. Germline V gene lookup returns CDR1 SGHRS and CDR2 YFSETQ. The CDR3 is 14 amino acids. The CDR3 loop reads CASSLGRVTDTQYF. The CDR3 bases are TGCGCCAGCAGCTTGGGCAGGGTAACAGATACGCAGTATTTT.

The chain has TRBV18 and TRBJ2-7; the match to TRBD1 covers 9 bases. V trimming: 3 bases; J trimming: 7 bases; junction bases outside the gene matches: 7. The CDR3 consists of 14 residues. The germline V gene has CDR1 KGHSH and CDR2 LQKENI. Here the CDR3 reads CASSPGTGTREQYF. In nucleotides, the CDR3 is TGTGCCAGCTCACCCGGGACAGGGACGAGAGAGCAGTACTTC.

V and J are TRBV6-4 and TRBJ2-1, with 13 bases aligning to TRBD2. The CDR3 runs to 16 residues. Germline V gives CDR1 MRHNA, CDR2 SNTAGT. The ends lost 3 bases at V and 10 bases at J; junction bases unmatched: 9. CDR3 sequence: CASSEVPGLAGTEQFF. The CDR3, as DNA: TGTGCCAGCAGTGAAGTTCCGGGACTAGCGGGAACCGAGCAGTTCTTC.

As to this clone: A junction boundary mismatches the germline segment, possibly from a read error. V gene TRBV19 combines with J gene TRBJ1-5, with a possible D match to TRBD1 (6 bases). Germline V CDR1 and CDR2: LNHDA, SQIVND (reference sequence). The CDR3 spans 14 residues. This CDR3 is CASSVDRSNQPQHF. CDR3 in DNA: TGTGCCAGTAGTGTAGACAGGAGCAATCAGCCCCAGCATTTT.

The chain couples TRBV5-5 to TRBJ2-3; D is tentatively TRBD1 or TRBD2 (5 bases each). Germline values: CDR1 SGHKS, CDR2 YYEKEE (reference sequence). The CDR3 runs 13 residues. V was shortened by 5 bases and J by 6 bases, with 13 bases between the two germline ends. The chain's CDR3 is CASSYRDLDTQYF. CDR3 DNA sequence: TGTGCCAGCAGTTACCGGGACCTGGATACGCAGTATTTT.

The gene calls are TRBV19 and TRBJ1-2; D perhaps matches TRBD1 (5 bases). This CDR3 is 14 amino acids long. V was clipped by 6 bases and J by 4 bases, with 15 bases between them. The V gene's germline CDR1 is LNHDA and CDR2 SQIVND (reference sequence). The CDR3 loop reads CASRQGAGTYGYTF. The DNA for the CDR3 is TGTGCCAGTAGGCAAGGGGCAGGGACCTATGGCTACACCTTC.

This chain connects TRBV6-6 to TRBJ2-5; perhaps TRBD2 as D (6 bases). Trimming removed 5 bases from V and 10 bases from J, with 17 bases in between. Germline-derived CDR1 and CDR2 are MNHNY and SVGAGI (reference sequence). The CDR3 length is 13 residues. CDR3 nucleotide sequence: TGTGCCAGCAGTGGCGGGATATTTACTATCCAGTACTTC. It translates to CASSGGIFTIQYF.

The chain has TRBV6-1 and TRBJ2-5, with D perhaps TRBD2 (5 bases). This CDR3 has 12 amino acids. V lost 4 bases and J lost 5, with 8 bases in between. Germline values: CDR1 MNHNS, CDR2 SASEGT. The CDR3 reads CASSVWEETQYF. CDR3 DNA: TGTGCCAGCAGTGTCTGGGAGGAGACCCAGTACTTC.

The J gene is TRBJ1-2, the V gene TRBV13; no clear D gene. CDR3 size: 14 residues. Between the trimmed V and J ends, which lost 5 bases and 4 bases, there was a span of 14 bases. Germline loops: CDR1 PRHDT, CDR2 FYEKMQ (reference sequence). CDR3 in amino acids: CASSQGHPPYGYTF. The CDR3 nucleotides read TGTGCCAGCAGCCAAGGGCATCCCCCCTATGGCTACACCTTC. The full variable domain, rest sourced from reference TRBV13 and TRBJ1-2, is AAGVIQSPRHLIKEKRETATLKCYPIPRHDTVYWYQQGPGQDPQFLISFYEKMQSDKGSIPDRFSAQQFSDYHSELNMSSLELGDSALYFCASSQGHPPYGYTFGSGTRLTVV.

The J gene is TRBJ2-7, the V gene TRBV11-1; 8 nucleotides agree with TRBD2. Germline lookup yields CDR1 SGHAT and CDR2 FQDESV (reference sequence). The length of the CDR3 is 15 residues. The V segment lost 5 bases and the J segment 4 bases; nucleotides outside the gene matches: 10. The chain's CDR3 is CASSSRAGELYEQYF. DNA of the CDR3: TGTGCCAGCAGCAGTAGAGCGGGAGAATTATACGAGCAGTACTTC.

The gene calls are TRBV9 and TRBJ1-6; D might be TRBD1 (6 bases). Trimming pared 0 bases from V and 7 bases from J, leaving 17 bases between. The CDR3 runs 17 residues. Germline values: CDR1 SGDLS, CDR2 YYNGEE. The CDR3 sequence is CASSVEWGGGKNSPLHF. The CDR3 nucleotides read TGTGCCAGCAGCGTAGAATGGGGAGGGGGGAAGAATTCACCCCTCCACTTT.

The chain employs TRBV28 and TRBJ1-4; D is ambiguous. Germline CDR1 and CDR2: MDHEN and SYDVKM. Trimming pared 2 bases from V and 3 bases from J, leaving 13 bases between. The CDR3 is 16 amino acids. The CDR3 here is CASSLGQGSPNEKLFF. The CDR3 DNA sequence: TGTGCCAGCAGTTTAGGCCAAGGGTCGCCTAATGAAAAACTGTTTTTT.

In this sample, this clone turned up a few times. The chain links TRBV10-1 to TRBJ1-3; D is unresolved. The CDR3 has 12 amino acids. Germline CDR1 reads WNHNN; CDR2 reads SYGVQD (reference sequence). V was clipped by 4 bases and J by 4 bases, with 5 bases between them. CDR3 in DNA: TGCGCCAGCAGTGCCGGAGGAAACACCATATATTTT. Its protein is CASSAGGNTIYF.

The rearrangement uses TRBV27 and TRBJ2-3; the D is unclear. Germline lookup yields CDR1 MNHEY and CDR2 SMNVEV (reference sequence). The CDR3 has 14 amino acids. The ends were cut back, 0 bases at V and 4 bases at J, with 8 bases in the middle. This CDR3 is CASSLSLGSDTQYF. CDR3 DNA sequence: TGTGCCAGCAGTTTATCGCTTGGGTCAGATACGCAGTATTTT.

This chain uses TRBV18 with TRBJ1-5, with a possible D match to TRBD1 (6 bases). Germline lookup yields CDR1 KGHSH and CDR2 LQKENI. The CDR3 runs to 16 residues. Trimming took off 3 bases at V and 5 bases at J, with 17 bases between the two ends. This chain's CDR3 is CASSPLGQSEDQPQHF. The CDR3 DNA sequence: TGTGCCAGCTCACCCCTTGGACAGTCCGAGGATCAGCCCCAGCATTTT.

V and J are TRBV6-1 and TRBJ2-7, with 9 bases fitting TRBD2. CDR1 MNHNS and CDR2 SASEGT come from the germline V gene. V shed 4 bases, J shed 6 bases, and the junction held 10 bases outside the gene matches. The CDR3 is 15 residues long. The CDR3 protein is CASSVGSGGIVEQYF. CDR3 nucleotides: TGTGCCAGCAGTGTAGGCAGCGGGGGGATTGTCGAGCAGTACTTC.

This rearrangement joins TRBV6-6 to TRBJ2-3, with D perhaps TRBD2 (6 bases). Germline-derived CDR1 and CDR2 are MNHNY and SVGAGI (reference sequence). Between the trimmed V and J ends, which lost 4 bases and 2 bases, there was a span of 10 bases. This CDR3 is built from 14 residues. The CDR3 region has the DNA TGTGCCAGCAGTTGGGGGGACCTCACAGATACGCAGTATTTT. This gives the protein CASSWGDLTDTQYF.

The CDR3 DNA follows: TGTGCCAGCAGCGTTCTCGGTAGCTCCTACAATGAGCAGTTCTTC. Translated, it gives CASSVLGSSYNEQFF. This chain joins TRBV9 and TRBJ2-1; the D is unclear. CDR1 and CDR2 (germline): SGDLS, YYNGEE. Trimming removed 2 bases from V and 0 bases from J, with 9 bases in between. The CDR3 has 15 amino acids. The full variable domain, its missing parts supplied by reference TRBV9 and TRBJ2-1, is DSGVTQTPKHLITATGQRVTLRCSPRSGDLSVYWYQQSLDQGLQFLIQYYNGEERAKGNILERFSAQQFPDLHSELNLSSLELGDSALYFCASSVLGSSYNEQFFGPGTRLTVL.